This TCR beta chain was sequenced during a study of T cells after yellow fever vaccination. This CDR3 comprises 16 residues. Per the germline V gene, CDR1 is LGHDT and CDR2 is YNNKEL (reference sequence). Between the trimmed V and J ends, which lost 3 bases and 6 bases, there was a span of 21 bases. TCRdb analysed the 5' RACE reads with MiXCR anew, one entry per CDR3 protein. The repertoire consists of about 170,000 distinct CDR3 sequences, with about 6% occurring once and the leading ten covering less than 3.5%. This clonotype showed up many times. The sequence came from a man aged 18 to 30 who received the YFV17D yellow fever vaccine. The sample was CD4+ T cells sorted from PBMCs, taken on the day of the first yellow fever vaccination. The chain uses TRBV3-1 and TRBJ2-7; possible D gene TRBD2, 5 bases. DNA for the CDR3: TGTGCCAGCAGCCAGGCGAACCCGGGGATCGAGGCCGAGCAGTACTTC. Amino acid sequence: CASSQANPGIEAEQYF.